These 3 T cell receptor beta chains share one sample of origin, sequenced in a study of spatial heterogeneity in lung cancer. Documented time point: sample taken at primary tumor resection. The sequenced material consisted of unsorted whole RNA from tumor, nontumor lung or frozen PBMC. TCRdb redid the calling of the 5' RACE reads with MiXCR, one entry per CDR3 protein. The sample records several thousand distinct CDR3 sequences, 34% being singletons. Sequenced material: PBMCs, taken at surgery. All receptors come from a female donor with early-stage non-small cell lung cancer.

This clonotype was seen more than once but under ten times. Being off target in a library aimed at alpha chains, this beta chain has a size of little meaning. The CDR3 DNA reads TGCAGTGCTAGCAGAACCGGGGAGCTGTTTTTT. This gives the protein CSASRTGELFF. The chain is built from TRBV20-1 and TRBJ2-2, with D unclear. Deletions cut 3 bases from V and 5 bases from J, with 4 bases between. The CDR3 contains 11 residues. Germline CDR1 reads DFQATT; CDR2 reads SNEGSKA (reference sequence).

This clonotype has just a few counts. This beta chain is a stray sequence in a library constructed for alpha chains; its clone size is not meaningful. The chain carries TRBV11-2 and TRBJ2-2; 7 nucleotides line up with TRBD1. The CDR3 totals 16 residues. The junction had 7 bases not matched to a gene; V was cut back by 5 bases and J by 1 base. CDR1 is SGHAT, CDR2 FQNNGV, per germline. DNA of the CDR3: TGTGCCAGCAGCCCTCGACAGGGCGGGAACACCGGGGAGCTGTTTTTT. Translated: CASSPRQGGNTGELFF.

In regard to this clonotype: Found in a library prepared for alpha chains, this beta chain is an off-target read, and its abundance has little meaning. This rearrangement joins TRBV7-2 to TRBJ2-6; D gene ambiguous. This CDR3 region has 15 residues. In germline, CDR1 is SGHTA, CDR2 FQGNSA. V lost 6 bases and J 1 base, leaving 10 bases between the germline ends. The CDR3 spells CASRPNSSGANVLTF. Here the CDR3 DNA reads TGTGCCAGCAGACCCAATTCGTCTGGGGCCAACGTCCTGACTTTC.